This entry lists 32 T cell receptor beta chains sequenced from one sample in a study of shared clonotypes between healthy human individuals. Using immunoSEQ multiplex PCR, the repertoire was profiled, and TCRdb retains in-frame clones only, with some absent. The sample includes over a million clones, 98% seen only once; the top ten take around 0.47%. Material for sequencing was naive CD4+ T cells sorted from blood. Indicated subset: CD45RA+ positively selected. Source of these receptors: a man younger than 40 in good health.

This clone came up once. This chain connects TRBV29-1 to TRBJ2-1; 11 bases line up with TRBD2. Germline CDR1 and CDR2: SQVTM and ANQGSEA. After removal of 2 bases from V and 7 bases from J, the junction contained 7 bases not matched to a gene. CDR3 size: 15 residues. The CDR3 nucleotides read TGCAGCGTTGAACTAGCGGGAGGTATTAAGAATGAGCAGTTCTTC. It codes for CSVELAGGIKNEQFF.

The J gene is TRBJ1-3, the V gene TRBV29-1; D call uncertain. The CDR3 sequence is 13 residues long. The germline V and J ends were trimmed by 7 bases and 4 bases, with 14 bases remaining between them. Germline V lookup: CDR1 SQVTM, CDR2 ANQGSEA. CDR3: CSAALDQGNTIYF. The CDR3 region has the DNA TGCAGCGCAGCCCTTGACCAGGGAAACACCATATATTTT.

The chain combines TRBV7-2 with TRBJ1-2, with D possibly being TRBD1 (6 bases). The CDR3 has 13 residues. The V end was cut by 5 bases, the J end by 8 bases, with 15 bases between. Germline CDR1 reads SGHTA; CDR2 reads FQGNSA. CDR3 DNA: TGTGCCAGCAGCCTAGGGGGACCCGGCGGCTACACCTTC. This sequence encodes CASSLGGPGGYTF.

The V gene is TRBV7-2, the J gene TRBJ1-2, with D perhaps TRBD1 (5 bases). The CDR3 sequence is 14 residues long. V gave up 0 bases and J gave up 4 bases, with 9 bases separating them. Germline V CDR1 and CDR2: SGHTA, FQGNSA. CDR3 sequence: CASSLAGPSYGYTF. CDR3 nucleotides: TGTGCCAGCAGCTTAGCGGGACCGAGCTATGGCTACACCTTC.

The CDR3 bases are TGTGCCATCAGTGAGTCGGCTAGCGGGAGTGGGTGGAACACAGATACGCAGTATTTT. Amino acid sequence: CAISESASGSGWNTDTQYF. This sequence joins TRBV10-3 and TRBJ2-3; 10 positions match TRBD2. The germline gives CDR1 ENHRY, CDR2 SYGVKD. The V gene end was trimmed by 0 bases and the J gene end by 2 bases; junction bases not matched to a gene: 11. CDR3 length equals 19 residues.

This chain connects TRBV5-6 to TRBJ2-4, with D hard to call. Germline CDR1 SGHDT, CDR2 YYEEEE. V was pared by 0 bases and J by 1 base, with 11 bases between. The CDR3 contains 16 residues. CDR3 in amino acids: CASSLVQVVAKNIQYF. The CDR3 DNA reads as TGTGCCAGCAGCTTGGTGCAGGTCGTGGCCAAAAACATTCAGTACTTC.

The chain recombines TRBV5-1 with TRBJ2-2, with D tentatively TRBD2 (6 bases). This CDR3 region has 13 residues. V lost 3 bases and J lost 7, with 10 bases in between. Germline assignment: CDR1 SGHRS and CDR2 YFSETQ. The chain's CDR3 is CASSWDWGGELFF. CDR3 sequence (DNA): TGCGCCAGCAGCTGGGACTGGGGCGGGGAGCTGTTTTTT.

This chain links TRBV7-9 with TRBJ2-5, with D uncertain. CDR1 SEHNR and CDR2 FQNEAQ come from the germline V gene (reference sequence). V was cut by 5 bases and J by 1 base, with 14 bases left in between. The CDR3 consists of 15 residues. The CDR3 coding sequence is TGTGCCAGCAGCCCGAGGACGGCGATCCAAGAGACCCAGTACTTC. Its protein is CASSPRTAIQETQYF.

The DNA for the CDR3 is TGTGCCAGCTCAGCAGGGGGCAGGGGCAATCAGCCCCAGCATTTT. As protein: CASSAGGRGNQPQHF. The gene calls are TRBV18 and TRBJ1-5; 8 nucleotides align to TRBD1. V dropped 5 bases and J dropped 2; count of bases not matched to a gene: 5. Germline V gene data show CDR1 as KGHSH and CDR2 as LQKENI. CDR3 length equals 15 residues.

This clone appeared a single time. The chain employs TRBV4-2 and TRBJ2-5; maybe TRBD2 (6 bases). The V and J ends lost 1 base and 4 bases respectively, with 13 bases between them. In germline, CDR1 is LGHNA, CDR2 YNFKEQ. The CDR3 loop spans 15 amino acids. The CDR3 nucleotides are TGTGCCAGCAGCCAAGGGCGGACGGGAGCAGAGACCCAGTACTTC. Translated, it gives CASSQGRTGAETQYF.

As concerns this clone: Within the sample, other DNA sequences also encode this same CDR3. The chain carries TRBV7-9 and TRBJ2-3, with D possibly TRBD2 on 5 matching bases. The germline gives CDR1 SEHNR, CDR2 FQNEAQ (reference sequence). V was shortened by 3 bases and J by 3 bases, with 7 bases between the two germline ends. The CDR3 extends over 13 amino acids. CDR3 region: CASSFGSTDTQYF. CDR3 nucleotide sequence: TGTGCCAGCAGCTTTGGGAGTACAGATACGCAGTATTTT.

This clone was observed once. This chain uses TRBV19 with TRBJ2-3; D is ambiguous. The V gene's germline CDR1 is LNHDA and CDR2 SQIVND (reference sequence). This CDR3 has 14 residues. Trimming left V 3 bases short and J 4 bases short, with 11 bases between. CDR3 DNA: TGTGCCAGTAGTATTCGCCTCTCCTCAGATACGCAGTATTTT. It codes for CASSIRLSSDTQYF.

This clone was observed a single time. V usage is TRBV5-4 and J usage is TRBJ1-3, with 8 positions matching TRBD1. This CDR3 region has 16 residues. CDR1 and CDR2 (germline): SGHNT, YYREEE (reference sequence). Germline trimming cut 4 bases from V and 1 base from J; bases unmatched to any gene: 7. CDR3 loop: CASSHWTGPSGNTIYF. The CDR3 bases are TGTGCCAGCAGCCACTGGACAGGGCCATCTGGAAACACCATATATTTT.

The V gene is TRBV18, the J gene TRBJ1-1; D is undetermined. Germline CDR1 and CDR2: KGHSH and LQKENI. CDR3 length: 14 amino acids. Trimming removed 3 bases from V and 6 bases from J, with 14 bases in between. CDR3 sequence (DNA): TGTGCCAGCTCACCCATACCATCGGGATCTGAAGCTTTCTTT. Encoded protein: CASSPIPSGSEAFF. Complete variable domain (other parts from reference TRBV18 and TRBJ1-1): NAGVMQNPRHLVRRRGQEARLRCSPMKGHSHVYWYRQLPEEGLKFMVYLQKENIIDESGMPKERFSAEFPKEGPSILRIQQVVRGDSAAYFCASSPIPSGSEAFFGQGTRLTVV.

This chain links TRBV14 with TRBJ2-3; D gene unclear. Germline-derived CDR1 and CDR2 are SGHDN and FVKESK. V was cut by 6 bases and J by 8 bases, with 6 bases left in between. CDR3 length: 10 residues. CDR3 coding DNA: TGTGCCAGCAGTTCTGGTACGCAGTATTTT. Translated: CASSSGTQYF.

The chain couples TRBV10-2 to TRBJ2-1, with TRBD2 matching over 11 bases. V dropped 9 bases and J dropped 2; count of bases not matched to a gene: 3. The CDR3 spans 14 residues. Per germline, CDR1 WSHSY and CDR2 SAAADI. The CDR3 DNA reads TGCGCCAGTAGACTAGCGGGACCCTACAATGAGCAGTTCTTC. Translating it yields CASRLAGPYNEQFF.

Here the CDR3 reads CASSPRISEGRTGELFF. The CDR3 coding sequence is TGTGCCAGCAGCCCAAGGATTTCGGAGGGCCGCACCGGGGAGCTGTTTTTT. The chain has TRBV11-2 and TRBJ2-2, with a weak D call TRBD2 (6 bases). Germline assignment: CDR1 SGHAT and CDR2 FQNNGV. Trimming shortened V by 5 bases and J by 4 bases, and 20 bases separated the two germline ends. There are 17 residues in the CDR3. Combining the CDR3 with reference TRBV11-2 and TRBJ2-2 gives the whole variable domain EAGVAQSPRYKIIEKRQSVAFWCNPISGHATLYWYQQILGQGPKLLIQFQNNGVVDDSQLPKDRFSAERLKGVDSTLKIQPAKLEDSAVYLCASSPRISEGRTGELFFGEGSRLTVL.

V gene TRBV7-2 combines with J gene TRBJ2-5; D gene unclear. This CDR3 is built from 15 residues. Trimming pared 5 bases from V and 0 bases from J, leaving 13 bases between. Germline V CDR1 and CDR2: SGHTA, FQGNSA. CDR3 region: CASSRLNTYQETQYF. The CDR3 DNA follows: TGTGCCAGCAGCCGGCTTAACACCTACCAAGAGACCCAGTACTTC.

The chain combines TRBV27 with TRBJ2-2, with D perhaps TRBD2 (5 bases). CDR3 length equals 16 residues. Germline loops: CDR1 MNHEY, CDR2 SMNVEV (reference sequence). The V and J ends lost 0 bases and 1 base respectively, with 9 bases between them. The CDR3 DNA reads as TGTGCCAGCAGTTTATCGTCCCGGGGGAACACCGGGGAGCTGTTTTTT. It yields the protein CASSLSSRGNTGELFF.

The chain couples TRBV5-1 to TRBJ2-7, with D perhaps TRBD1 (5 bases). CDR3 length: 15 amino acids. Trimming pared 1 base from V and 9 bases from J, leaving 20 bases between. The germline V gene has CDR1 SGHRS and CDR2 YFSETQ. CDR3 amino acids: CASSLINSSRDPQYF. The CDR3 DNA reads TGCGCCAGCAGCTTGATAAATTCGAGCAGGGATCCGCAGTACTTC. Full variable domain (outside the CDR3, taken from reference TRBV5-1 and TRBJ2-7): KAGVTQTPRYLIKTRGQQVTLSCSPISGHRSVSWYQQTPGQGLQFLFEYFSETQRNKGNFPGRFSGRQFSNSRSEMNVSTLELGDSALYLCASSLINSSRDPQYFGPGTRLTVT.

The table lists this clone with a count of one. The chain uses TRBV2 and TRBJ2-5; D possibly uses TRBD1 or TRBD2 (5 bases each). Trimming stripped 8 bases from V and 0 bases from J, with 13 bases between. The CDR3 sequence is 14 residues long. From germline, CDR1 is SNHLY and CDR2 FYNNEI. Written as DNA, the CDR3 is TGTGCCAGCTCACCGGGACGCCACCAAGAGACCCAGTACTTC. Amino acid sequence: CASSPGRHQETQYF.

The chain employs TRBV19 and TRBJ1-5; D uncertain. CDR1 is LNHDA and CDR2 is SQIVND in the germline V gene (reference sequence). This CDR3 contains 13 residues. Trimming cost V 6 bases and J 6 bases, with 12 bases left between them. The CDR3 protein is CASRIVPTQPQHF. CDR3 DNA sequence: TGTGCCAGTAGGATCGTCCCAACTCAGCCCCAGCATTTT.

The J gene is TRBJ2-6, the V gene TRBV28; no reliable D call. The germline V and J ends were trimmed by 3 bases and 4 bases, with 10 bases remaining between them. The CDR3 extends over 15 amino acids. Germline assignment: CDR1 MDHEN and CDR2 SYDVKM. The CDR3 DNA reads TGTGCCAGCAGTTTCCGAGTTCCGGGGGCCAACGTCCTGACTTTC. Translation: CASSFRVPGANVLTF.

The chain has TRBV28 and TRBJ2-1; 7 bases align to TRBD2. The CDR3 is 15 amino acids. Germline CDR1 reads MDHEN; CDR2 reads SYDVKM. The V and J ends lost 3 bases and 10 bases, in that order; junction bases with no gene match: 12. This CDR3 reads CASSFRGLVFGEQFF. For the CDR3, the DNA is TGTGCCAGCAGTTTCCGAGGACTAGTTTTCGGAGAGCAGTTCTTC.

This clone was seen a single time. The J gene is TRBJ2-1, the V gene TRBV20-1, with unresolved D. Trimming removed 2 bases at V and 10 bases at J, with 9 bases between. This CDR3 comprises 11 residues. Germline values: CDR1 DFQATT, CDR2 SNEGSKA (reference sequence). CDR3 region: CSARTDGEQFF. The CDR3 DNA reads TGCAGTGCTAGAACCGACGGGGAGCAGTTCTTC.

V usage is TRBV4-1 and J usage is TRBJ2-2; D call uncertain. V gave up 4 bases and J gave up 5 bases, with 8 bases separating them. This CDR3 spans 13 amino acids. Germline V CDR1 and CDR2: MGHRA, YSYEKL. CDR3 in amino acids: CASSLAPTGELFF. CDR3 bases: TGCGCCAGCAGCCTTGCCCCGACCGGGGAGCTGTTTTTT.

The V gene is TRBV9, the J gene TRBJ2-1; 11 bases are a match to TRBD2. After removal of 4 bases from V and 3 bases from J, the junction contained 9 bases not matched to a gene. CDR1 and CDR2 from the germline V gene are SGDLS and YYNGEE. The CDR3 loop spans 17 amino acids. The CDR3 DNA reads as TGTGCCAGCAGCCCCAGCCCCCTAGCGGGGGGCTACAATGAGCAGTTCTTC. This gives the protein CASSPSPLAGGYNEQFF.

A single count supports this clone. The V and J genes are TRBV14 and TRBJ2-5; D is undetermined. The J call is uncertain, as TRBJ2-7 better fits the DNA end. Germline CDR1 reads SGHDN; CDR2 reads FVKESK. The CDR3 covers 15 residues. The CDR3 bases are TGTGCCAGCAGCCGCGACCATGGAGCCCCCTACGAGCAGTACTTC. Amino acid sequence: CASSRDHGAPYEQYF.

CDR3 in amino acids: CASSIPGGQADGYTF. The DNA for the CDR3 is TGTGCCAGCAGTATCCCAGGGGGACAGGCCGACGGCTACACCTTC. This chain links TRBV27 with TRBJ1-2; 8 nucleotides match TRBD1. CDR1 is MNHEY, CDR2 SMNVEV, per germline (reference sequence). The ends lost 5 bases at V and 8 bases at J; junction bases unmatched: 13. The CDR3 has 15 residues.

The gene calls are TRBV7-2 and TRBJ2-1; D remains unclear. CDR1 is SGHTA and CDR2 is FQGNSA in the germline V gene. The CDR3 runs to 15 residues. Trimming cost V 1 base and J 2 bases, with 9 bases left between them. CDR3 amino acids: CASSLGPSTYNEQFF. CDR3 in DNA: TGTGCCAGCAGCTTAGGTCCTTCTACCTACAATGAGCAGTTCTTC. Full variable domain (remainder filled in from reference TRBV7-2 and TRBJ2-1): GAGVSQSPSNKVTEKGKDVELRCDPISGHTALYWYRQSLGQGLEFLIYFQGNSAPDKSGLPSDRFSAERTGGSVSTLTIQRTQQEDSAVYLCASSLGPSTYNEQFFGPGTRLTVL.

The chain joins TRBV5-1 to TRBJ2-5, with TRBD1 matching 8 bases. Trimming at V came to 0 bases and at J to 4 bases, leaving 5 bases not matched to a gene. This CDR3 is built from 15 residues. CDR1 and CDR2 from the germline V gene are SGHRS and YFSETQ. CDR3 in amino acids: CASSLGGQGRETQYF. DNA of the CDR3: TGCGCCAGCAGCTTGGGCGGACAGGGAAGAGAGACCCAGTACTTC. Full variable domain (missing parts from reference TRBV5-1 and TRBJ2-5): KAGVTQTPRYLIKTRGQQVTLSCSPISGHRSVSWYQQTPGQGLQFLFEYFSETQRNKGNFPGRFSGRQFSNSRSEMNVSTLELGDSALYLCASSLGGQGRETQYFGPGTRLLVL.

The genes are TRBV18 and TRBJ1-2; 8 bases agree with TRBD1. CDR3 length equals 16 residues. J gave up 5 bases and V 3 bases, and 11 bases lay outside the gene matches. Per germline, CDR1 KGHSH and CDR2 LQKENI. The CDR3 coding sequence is TGTGCCAGCTCACCCGAACCCGGACAGGGCGTATATGGCTACACCTTC. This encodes CASSPEPGQGVYGYTF.